Each of the 7 T cell receptor beta chains below was sequenced from the same sample in a study of cytomegalovirus exposure and HLA in healthy donors. The PCR made use of 60 Vbeta and 13 Jbeta primers. Data came from immunoSEQ multiplex PCR; TCRdb stores just in-frame clones and leaves some out. This table has about 130,000 clones, 65% to 90% appearing once. The sample comprised PBMCs. The origin of the receptors is a man between 18 and 35 years old in good health and CMV-seronegative.

V and J are TRBV10-3 and TRBJ1-5; TRBD1 might be the D (6 bases). V was cut by 3 bases and J by 3 bases, with 12 bases left in between. This CDR3 is 15 amino acids long. The germline V gene encodes CDR1 ENHRY and CDR2 SYGVKD. Written as DNA, the CDR3 is TGTGCCATCAGTGACGCCGGGACACACAATCAGCCCCAGCATTTT. Translated: CAISDAGTHNQPQHF.

CDR3: CASSPGTGGRETQYF. The CDR3 DNA follows: TGTGCCAGCAGCCCAGGGACAGGGGGCAGGGAGACCCAGTACTTC. This rearrangement joins TRBV5-8 to TRBJ2-5; 12 positions match TRBD1. The CDR3 is 15 amino acids. With V trimmed by 4 bases and J by 5 bases, 6 bases remained unmatched. Looked up from germline, CDR1 is SGHTS and CDR2 is YDEGEE.

This clone has just a few counts. V gene TRBV2 combines with J gene TRBJ1-4; D is unresolved. The CDR3 length is 15 residues. Germline loops: CDR1 SNHLY, CDR2 FYNNEI. Trimming cost V 6 bases and J 8 bases, with 19 bases left between them. As DNA, the CDR3 is TGTGCCAGCAGGGGTTATGGGAGAGGTCAGGAAAAACTGTTTTTT. It yields the protein CASRGYGRGQEKLFF.

Only a few counts were recorded for this clone. The chain joins TRBV5-6 to TRBJ1-1; D unclear. The ends were cut back, 6 bases at V and 11 bases at J, with 20 bases in the middle. The CDR3 spans 13 residues. CDR1 and CDR2 (germline): SGHDT, YYEEEE. The CDR3 nucleotides read TGTGCCAGCACCTACCGCCAGACTGCTGGGGCTTTCTTT. Its translation: CASTYRQTAGAFF.

This clone was seen only a few times. The chain uses TRBV30 and TRBJ1-1; tentatively, D is TRBD1 (6 bases). Germline V gene data show CDR1 as GTSNPN and CDR2 as SVGIG (reference sequence). This CDR3 spans 13 amino acids. V shed 0 bases and J shed 1 base, with 6 bases lying between them. This chain's CDR3 is CAWSVGGNTEAFF. CDR3 bases: TGTGCCTGGAGTGTAGGGGGGAACACTGAAGCTTTCTTT.

The V call is TRBV19, the J call TRBJ1-1; the D is unclear. The CDR3 is 14 amino acids. V dropped 7 bases and J dropped 0 bases, with 12 bases sitting between them. Germline values: CDR1 LNHDA, CDR2 SQIVND (reference sequence). The CDR3 sequence: CASTLGDMNTEAFF. CDR3 nucleotides: TGTGCCAGTACGTTAGGAGATATGAACACTGAAGCTTTCTTT.

This clone has a single count. The genes are TRBV27 and TRBJ1-5; D is possibly TRBD1 (5 bases). Trimming shortened V by 5 bases and J by 1 base, and 9 bases separated the two germline ends. The germline CDR1 and CDR2 sequences are MNHEY and SMNVEV (reference sequence). The CDR3 is made up of 14 amino acids. This chain's CDR3 is CASSPGWSNQPQHF. DNA of the CDR3: TGTGCCAGCAGTCCAGGGTGGAGCAATCAGCCCCAGCATTTT.